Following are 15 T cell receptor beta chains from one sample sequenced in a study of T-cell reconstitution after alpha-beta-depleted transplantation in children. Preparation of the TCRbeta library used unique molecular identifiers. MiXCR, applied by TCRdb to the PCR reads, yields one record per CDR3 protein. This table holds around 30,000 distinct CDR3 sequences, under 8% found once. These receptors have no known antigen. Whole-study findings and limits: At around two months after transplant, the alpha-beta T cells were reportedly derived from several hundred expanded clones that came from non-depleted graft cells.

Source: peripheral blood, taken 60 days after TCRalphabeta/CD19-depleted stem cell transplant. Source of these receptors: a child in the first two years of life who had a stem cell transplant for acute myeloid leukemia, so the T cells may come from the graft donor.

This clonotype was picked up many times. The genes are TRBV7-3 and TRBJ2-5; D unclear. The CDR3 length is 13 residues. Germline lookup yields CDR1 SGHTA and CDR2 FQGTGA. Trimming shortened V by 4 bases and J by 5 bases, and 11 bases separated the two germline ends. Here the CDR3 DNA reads TGTGCCAGCAGCTCCCAAGTGAGGGAGACCCAGTACTTC. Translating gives CASSSQVRETQYF.

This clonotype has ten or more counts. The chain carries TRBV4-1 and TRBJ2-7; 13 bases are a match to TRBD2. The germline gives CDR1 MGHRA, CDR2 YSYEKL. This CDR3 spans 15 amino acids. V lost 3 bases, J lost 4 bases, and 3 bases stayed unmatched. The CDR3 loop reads CASSQGLAGQYEQYF. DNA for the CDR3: TGCGCCAGCAGCCAGGGACTAGCGGGACAATACGAGCAGTACTTC.

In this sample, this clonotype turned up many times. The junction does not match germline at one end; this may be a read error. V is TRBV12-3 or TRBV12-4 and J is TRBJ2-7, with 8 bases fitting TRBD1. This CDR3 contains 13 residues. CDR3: CASSFWDRSVSDF. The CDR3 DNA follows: TGTGCCAGCAGTTTTTGGGACAGGTCTGTCTCGGACTTC.

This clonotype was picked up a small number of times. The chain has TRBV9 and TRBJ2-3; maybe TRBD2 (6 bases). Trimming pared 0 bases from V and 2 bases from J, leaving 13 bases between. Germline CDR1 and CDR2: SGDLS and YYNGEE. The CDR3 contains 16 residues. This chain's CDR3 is CASSVVPSDLTDTQYF. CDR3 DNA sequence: TGTGCCAGCAGCGTAGTTCCTAGCGACCTCACAGATACGCAGTATTTT.

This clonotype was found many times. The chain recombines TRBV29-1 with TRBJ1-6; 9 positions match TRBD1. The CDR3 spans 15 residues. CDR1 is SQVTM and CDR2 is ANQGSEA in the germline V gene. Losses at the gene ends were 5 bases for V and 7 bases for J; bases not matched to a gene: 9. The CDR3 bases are TGCAGCGTTCTGGACGGGACAGGGCTGAATTCACCCCTCCACTTT. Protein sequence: CSVLDGTGLNSPLHF.

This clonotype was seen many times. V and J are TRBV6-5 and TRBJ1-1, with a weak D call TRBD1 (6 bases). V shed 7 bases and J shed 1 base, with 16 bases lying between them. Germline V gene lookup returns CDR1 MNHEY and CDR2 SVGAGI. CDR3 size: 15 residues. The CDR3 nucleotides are TGTGCCAGCACCTCTTTCGGGGGCGGGAACACTGAAGCTTTCTTT. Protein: CASTSFGGGNTEAFF.

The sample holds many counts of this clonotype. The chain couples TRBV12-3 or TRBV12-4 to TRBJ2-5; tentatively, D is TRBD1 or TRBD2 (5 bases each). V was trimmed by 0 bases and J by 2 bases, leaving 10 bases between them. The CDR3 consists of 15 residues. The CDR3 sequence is CASSLAPGRQETQYF. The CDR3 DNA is TGTGCCAGCAGTTTAGCTCCGGGACGGCAAGAGACCCAGTACTTC.

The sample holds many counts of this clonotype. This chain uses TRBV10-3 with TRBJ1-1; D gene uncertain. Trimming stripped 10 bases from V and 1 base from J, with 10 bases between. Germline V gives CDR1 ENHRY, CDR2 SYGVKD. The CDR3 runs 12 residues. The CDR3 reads CATQPGNTEAFF. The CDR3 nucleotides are TGTGCCACCCAGCCAGGGAACACTGAAGCTTTCTTT.

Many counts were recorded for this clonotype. CDR3 nucleotide sequence: TGTGCCAGCAGTTGGCAGGGGACCTACGAGCAGTACTTC. It yields the protein CASSWQGTYEQYF. The chain employs TRBV27 and TRBJ2-7, with D perhaps TRBD1 (6 bases). CDR3 length: 13 amino acids. Germline lookup yields CDR1 MNHEY and CDR2 SMNVEV (reference sequence). V was cut by 4 bases and J by 2 bases, with 9 bases left in between.

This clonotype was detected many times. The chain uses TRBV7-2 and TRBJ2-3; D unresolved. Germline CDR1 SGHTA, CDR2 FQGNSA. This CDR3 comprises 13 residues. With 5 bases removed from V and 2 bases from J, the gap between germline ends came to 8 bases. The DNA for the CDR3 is TGTGCCAGCAGCCAACGGGTCACAGATACGCAGTATTTT. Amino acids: CASSQRVTDTQYF.

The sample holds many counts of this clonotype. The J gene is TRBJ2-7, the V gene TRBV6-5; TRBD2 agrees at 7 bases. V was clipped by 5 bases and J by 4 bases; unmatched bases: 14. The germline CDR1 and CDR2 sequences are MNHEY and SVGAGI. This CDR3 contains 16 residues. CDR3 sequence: CASSPPGGSSQYEQYF. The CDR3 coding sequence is TGTGCCAGCAGTCCCCCCGGCGGGAGTTCCCAATACGAGCAGTACTTC.

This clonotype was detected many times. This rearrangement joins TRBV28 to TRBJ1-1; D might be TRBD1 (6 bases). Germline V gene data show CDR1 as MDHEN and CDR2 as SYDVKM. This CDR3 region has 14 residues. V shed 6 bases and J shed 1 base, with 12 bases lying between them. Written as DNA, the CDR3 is TGTGCCAGCAGCCTGAGCAGGGGGAACACTGAAGCTTTCTTT. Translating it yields CASSLSRGNTEAFF. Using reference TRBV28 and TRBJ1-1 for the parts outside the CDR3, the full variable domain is DVKVTQSSRYLVKRTGEKVFLECVQDMDHENMFWYRQDPGLGLRLIYFSYDVKMKEKGDIPEGYSVSREKKERFSLILESASTNQTSMYLCASSLSRGNTEAFFGQGTRLTVV.

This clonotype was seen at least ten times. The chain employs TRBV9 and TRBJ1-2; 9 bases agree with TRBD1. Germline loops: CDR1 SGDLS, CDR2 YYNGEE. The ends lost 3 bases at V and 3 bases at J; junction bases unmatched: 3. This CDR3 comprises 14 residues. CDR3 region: CASSGTGDHYGYTF. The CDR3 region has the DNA TGTGCCAGCAGCGGGACAGGGGATCACTATGGCTACACCTTC.

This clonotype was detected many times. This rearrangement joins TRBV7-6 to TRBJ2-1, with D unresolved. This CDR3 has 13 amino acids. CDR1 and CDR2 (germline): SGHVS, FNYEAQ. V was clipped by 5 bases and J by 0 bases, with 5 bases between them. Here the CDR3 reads CASSPSSYNEQFF. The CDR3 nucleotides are TGTGCCAGCAGCCCGAGCTCCTACAATGAGCAGTTCTTC. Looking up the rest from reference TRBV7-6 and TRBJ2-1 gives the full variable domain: GAGVSQSPRYKVTKRGQDVALRCDPISGHVSLYWYRQALGQGPEFLTYFNYEAQQDKSGLPNDRFSAERPEGSISTLTIQRTEQRDSAMYRCASSPSSYNEQFFGPGTRLTVL.

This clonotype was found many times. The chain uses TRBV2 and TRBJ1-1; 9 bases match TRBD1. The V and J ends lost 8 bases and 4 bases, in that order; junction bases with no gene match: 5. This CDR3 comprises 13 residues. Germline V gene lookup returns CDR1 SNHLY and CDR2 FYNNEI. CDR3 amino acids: CASGGQGSTEAFF. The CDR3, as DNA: TGTGCCAGCGGGGGACAGGGAAGCACTGAAGCTTTCTTT.